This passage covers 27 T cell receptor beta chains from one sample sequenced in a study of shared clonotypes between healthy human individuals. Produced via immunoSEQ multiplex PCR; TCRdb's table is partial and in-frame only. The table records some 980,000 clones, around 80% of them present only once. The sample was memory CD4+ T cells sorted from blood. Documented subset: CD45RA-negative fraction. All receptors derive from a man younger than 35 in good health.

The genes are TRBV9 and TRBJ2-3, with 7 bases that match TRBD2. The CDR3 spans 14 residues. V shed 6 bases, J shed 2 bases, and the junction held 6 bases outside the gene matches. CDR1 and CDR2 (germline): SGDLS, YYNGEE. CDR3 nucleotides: TGTGCCAGCATTGAGCGGGGCCTCACAGATACGCAGTATTTT. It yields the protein CASIERGLTDTQYF.

DNA of the CDR3: TGTGCCAGCAGTTTATACCCTAGCCCCACCCGCACAGATACGCAGTATTTT. It codes for CASSLYPSPTRTDTQYF. The chain uses TRBV27 and TRBJ2-3; D is possibly TRBD2 (5 bases). V shed 1 base and J shed 1 base, with 15 bases lying between them. The CDR3 has 17 amino acids. The germline gives CDR1 MNHEY, CDR2 SMNVEV (reference sequence).

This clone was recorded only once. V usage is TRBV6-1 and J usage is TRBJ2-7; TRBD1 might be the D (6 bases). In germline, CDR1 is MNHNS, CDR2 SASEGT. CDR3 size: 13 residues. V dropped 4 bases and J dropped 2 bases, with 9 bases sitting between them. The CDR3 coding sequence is TGTGCCAGCAGTGCAGGGACACCCTACGAGCAGTACTTC. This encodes CASSAGTPYEQYF.

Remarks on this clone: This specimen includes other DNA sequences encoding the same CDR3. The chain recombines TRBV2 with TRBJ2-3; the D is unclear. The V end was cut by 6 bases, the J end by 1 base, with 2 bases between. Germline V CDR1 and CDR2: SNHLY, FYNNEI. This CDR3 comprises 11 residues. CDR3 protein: CASRRTDTQYF. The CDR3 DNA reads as TGTGCCAGCAGGCGCACAGATACGCAGTATTTT.

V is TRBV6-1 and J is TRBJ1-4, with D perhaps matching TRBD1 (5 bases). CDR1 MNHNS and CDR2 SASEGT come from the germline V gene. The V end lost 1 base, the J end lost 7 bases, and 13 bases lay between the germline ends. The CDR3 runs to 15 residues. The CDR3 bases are TGTGCCAGCAGTGAAGGAAGGGGCGTGCGTGAAAAACTGTTTTTT. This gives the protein CASSEGRGVREKLFF.

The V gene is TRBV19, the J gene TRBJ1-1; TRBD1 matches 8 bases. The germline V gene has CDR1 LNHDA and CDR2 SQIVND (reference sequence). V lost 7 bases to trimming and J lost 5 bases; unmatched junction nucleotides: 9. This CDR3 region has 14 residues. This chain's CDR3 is CASTSVQGVTEAFF. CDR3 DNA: TGTGCCAGTACCTCCGTACAGGGGGTTACTGAAGCTTTCTTT.

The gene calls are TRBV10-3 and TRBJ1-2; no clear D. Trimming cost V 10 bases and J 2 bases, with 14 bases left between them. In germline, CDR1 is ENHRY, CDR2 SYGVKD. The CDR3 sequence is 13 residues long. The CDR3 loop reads CATSEQPNYGYTF. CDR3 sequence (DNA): TGTGCCACCTCAGAGCAGCCCAACTATGGCTACACCTTC.

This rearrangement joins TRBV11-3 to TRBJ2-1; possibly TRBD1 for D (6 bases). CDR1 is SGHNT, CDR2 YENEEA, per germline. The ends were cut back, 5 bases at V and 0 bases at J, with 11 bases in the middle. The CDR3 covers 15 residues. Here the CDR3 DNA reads TGTGCCAGCAGCACCACAGGGAGCTCCTACAATGAGCAGTTCTTC. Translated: CASSTTGSSYNEQFF.

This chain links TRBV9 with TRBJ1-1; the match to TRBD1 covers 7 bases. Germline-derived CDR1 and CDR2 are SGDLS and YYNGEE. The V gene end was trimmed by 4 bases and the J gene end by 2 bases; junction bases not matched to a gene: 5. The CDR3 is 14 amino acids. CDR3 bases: TGTGCCAGCAGCCTATACAGGGGAAACACTGAAGCTTTCTTT. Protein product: CASSLYRGNTEAFF.

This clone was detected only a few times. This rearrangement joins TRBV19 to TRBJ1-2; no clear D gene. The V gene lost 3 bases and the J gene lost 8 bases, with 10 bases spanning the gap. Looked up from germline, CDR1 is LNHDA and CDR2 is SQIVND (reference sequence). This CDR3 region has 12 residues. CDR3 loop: CASSIPRGGYTF. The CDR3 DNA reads TGTGCCAGTAGTATCCCCCGTGGAGGCTACACCTTC. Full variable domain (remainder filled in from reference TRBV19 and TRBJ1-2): DGGITQSPKYLFRKEGQNVTLSCEQNLNHDAMYWYRQDPGQGLRLIYYSQIVNDFQKGDIAEGYSVSREKKESFPLTVTSAQKNPTAFYLCASSIPRGGYTFGSGTRLTVV.

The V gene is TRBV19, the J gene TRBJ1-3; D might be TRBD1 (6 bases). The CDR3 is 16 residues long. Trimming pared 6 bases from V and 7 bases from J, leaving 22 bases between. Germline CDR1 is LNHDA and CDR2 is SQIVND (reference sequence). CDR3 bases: TGTGCCAGTAGGGAGACAGGCTTTTCCCTACCGAACACCATATATTTT. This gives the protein CASRETGFSLPNTIYF.

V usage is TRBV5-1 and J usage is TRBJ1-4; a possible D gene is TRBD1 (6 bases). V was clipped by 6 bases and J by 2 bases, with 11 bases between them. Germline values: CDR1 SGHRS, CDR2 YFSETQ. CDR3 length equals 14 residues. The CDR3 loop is CASTSGDTNEKLFF. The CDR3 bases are TGCGCCAGCACGTCAGGGGATACTAATGAAAAACTGTTTTTT.

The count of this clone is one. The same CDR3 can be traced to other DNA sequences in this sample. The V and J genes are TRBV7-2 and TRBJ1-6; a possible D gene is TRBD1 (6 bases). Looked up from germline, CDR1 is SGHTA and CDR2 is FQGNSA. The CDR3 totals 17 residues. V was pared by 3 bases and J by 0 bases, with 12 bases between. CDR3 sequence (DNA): TGTGCCAGCAGCTTGGGGGGCGCGGGCTCCTATAATTCACCCCTCCACTTT. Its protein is CASSLGGAGSYNSPLHF.

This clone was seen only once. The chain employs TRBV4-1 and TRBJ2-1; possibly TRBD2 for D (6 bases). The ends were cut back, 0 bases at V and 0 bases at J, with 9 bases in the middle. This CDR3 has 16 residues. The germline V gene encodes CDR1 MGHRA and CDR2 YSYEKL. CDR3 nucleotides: TGCGCCAGCAGCCAAGATCCAGCGGGCTCCTACAATGAGCAGTTCTTC. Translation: CASSQDPAGSYNEQFF.

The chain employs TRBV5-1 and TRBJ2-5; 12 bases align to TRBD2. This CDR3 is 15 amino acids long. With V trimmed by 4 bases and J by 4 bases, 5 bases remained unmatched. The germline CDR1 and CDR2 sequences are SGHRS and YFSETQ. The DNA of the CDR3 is TGCGCCAGCAGCCCGACTAGCGGGAGTCTAGAGACCCAGTACTTC. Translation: CASSPTSGSLETQYF.

Written as DNA, the CDR3 is TGTGCCAGCTCACCACCGGGACTACCGGCGGATACGCAGTATTTT. It codes for CASSPPGLPADTQYF. The V gene is TRBV18, the J gene TRBJ2-3; TRBD2 matches at 7 bases. The germline CDR1 and CDR2 sequences are KGHSH and LQKENI. CDR3 length: 15 amino acids. V dropped 0 bases and J dropped 6; count of bases not matched to a gene: 6.

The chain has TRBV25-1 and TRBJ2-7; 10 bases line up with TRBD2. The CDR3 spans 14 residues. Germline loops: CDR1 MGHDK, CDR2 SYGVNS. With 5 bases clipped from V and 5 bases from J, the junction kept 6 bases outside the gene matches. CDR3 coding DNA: TGTGCCAGCAGTTCCGTTCTAGCGGGGGACGAGCAGTACTTC. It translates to CASSSVLAGDEQYF.

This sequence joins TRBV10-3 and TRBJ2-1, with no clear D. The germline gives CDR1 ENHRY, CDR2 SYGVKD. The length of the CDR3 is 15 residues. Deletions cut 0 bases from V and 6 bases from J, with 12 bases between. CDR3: CAISESSRVGNEQFF. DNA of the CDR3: TGTGCCATCAGTGAGTCCTCTCGGGTGGGCAATGAGCAGTTCTTC.

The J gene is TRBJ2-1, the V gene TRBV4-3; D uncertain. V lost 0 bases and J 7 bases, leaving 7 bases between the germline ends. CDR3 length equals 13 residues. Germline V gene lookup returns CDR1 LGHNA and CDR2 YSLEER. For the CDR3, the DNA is TGCGCCAGCAGCCAAGAACGCGGAAATGAGCAGTTCTTC. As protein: CASSQERGNEQFF.

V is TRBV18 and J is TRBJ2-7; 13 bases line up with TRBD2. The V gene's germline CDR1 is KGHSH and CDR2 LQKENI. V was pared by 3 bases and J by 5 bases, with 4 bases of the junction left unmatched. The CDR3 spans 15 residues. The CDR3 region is CASSPRGLAGDEQYF. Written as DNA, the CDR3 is TGTGCCAGCTCACCGCGAGGACTAGCGGGAGACGAGCAGTACTTC.

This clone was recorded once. The CDR3 region has the DNA TGTGCCAGCAGTTGGGACAACTACAATGAGCAGTTCTTC. Its translation is CASSWDNYNEQFF. The chain uses TRBV6-5 and TRBJ2-1; the D gene is possibly TRBD1 (6 bases). V dropped 4 bases and J dropped 3 bases, with 7 bases sitting between them. Germline CDR1 and CDR2: MNHEY and SVGAGI. The length of the CDR3 is 13 residues.

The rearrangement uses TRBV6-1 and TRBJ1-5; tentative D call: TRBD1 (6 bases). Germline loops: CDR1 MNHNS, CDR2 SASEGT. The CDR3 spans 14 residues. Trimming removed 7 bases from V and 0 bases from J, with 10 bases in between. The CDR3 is CASTQGYSNQPQHF. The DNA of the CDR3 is TGTGCCAGCACCCAGGGGTATAGCAATCAGCCCCAGCATTTT.

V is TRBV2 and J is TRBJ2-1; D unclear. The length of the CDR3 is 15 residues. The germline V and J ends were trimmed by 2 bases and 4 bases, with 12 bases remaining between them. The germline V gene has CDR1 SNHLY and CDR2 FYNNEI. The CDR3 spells CASSELGSAYNEQFF. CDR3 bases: TGTGCCAGCAGTGAATTGGGGTCGGCGTACAATGAGCAGTTCTTC.

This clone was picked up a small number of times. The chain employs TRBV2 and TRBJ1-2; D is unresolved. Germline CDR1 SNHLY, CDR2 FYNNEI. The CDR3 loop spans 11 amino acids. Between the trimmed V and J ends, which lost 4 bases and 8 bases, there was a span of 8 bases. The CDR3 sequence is CASSVQFGYTF. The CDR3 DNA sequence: TGTGCCAGCAGTGTTCAGTTCGGCTACACCTTC.

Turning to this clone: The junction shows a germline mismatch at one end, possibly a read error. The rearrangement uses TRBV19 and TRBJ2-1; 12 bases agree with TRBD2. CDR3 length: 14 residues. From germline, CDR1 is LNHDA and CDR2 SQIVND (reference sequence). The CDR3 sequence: CASSILTSGSATVF. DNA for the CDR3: TGTGCCAGTAGTATTCTGACTAGCGGGAGTGCTACGGTCTTC.

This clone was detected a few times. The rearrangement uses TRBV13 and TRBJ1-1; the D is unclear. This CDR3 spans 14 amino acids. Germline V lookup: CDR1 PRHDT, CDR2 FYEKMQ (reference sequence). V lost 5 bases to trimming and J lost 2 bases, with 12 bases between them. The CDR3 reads CASSPSEANTEAFF. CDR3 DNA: TGTGCCAGCAGCCCCTCCGAGGCCAACACTGAAGCTTTCTTT. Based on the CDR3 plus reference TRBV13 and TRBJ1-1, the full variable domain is AAGVIQSPRHLIKEKRETATLKCYPIPRHDTVYWYQQGPGQDPQFLISFYEKMQSDKGSIPDRFSAQQFSDYHSELNMSSLELGDSALYFCASSPSEANTEAFFGQGTRLTVV.

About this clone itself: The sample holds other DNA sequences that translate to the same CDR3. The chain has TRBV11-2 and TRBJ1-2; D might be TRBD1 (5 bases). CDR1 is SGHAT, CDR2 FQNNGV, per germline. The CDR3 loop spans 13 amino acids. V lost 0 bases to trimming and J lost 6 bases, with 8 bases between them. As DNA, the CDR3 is TGTGCCAGCAGCTTAGACAGGGTAGATGGCTACACCTTC. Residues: CASSLDRVDGYTF.